These T cell receptor beta chains were read from a single sample in a study of blood T cell dynamics during melanoma immunotherapy. Measured with immunoSEQ multiplex PCR; TCRdb has only the in-frame clones, and not every one. The table lists 15,000 or so clones, roughly 90% of them singletons, with around 0.84% in the top ten. The sequenced sample was blood, obtained from a patient treated with checkpoint blockade. The source is a human donor with melanoma. Each CDR3 is given with its conserved first and last residue. Fields, in order: J gene, V gene, D gene, CDR3 DNA, CDR3 protein. The D gene is left open where the match is weak.

TRBJ2-7 | TRBV21-1 | NA | TGTGCCAGCAGCCCTAGAGGAGAGAGGGCAACCTACGAGCAGTACTTC | CASSPRGERATYEQYF
TRBJ2-1 | TRBV19 | TRBD2 | TGTGCCAGTAGTCCTACCCACGGACTAGCGGGGGGGGGTGGTGAGCAGTTCTTC | CASSPTHGLAGGGGEQFF
TRBJ1-2 | TRBV10-2 | NA | TGCGCCAGCAGTGAAATGGGGAACTATGGCTACACCTTC | CASSEMGNYGYTF
TRBJ1-2 | TRBV11-3 | NA | TGTGCCAGCAGCCCCATCGAGGGACCGCGGGGGAACTATGGCTACACCTTC | CASSPIEGPRGNYGYTF
TRBJ2-5 | TRBV25-1 | TRBD2 | TGTGCCAGCAGTGAACTAGCGGCGTTACAAGAGACCCAGTACTTC | CASSELAALQETQYF
TRBJ2-3 | TRBV7-9 | TRBD2 | TGTGCCAGCAGCCTAACTAGCGGGAGGCCCACAGATACGCAGTATTTT | CASSLTSGRPTDTQYF
TRBJ1-2 | TRBV5-5 | NA | TGTGCCAGCACCCCCATCGAGGGTCGGGGACGTGGCTACACCTTC | CASTPIEGRGRGYTF
TRBJ2-7 | TRBV5-3 | NA | TGTGCCAGCCGATGGTCCTACGAGCAGTACTTC | CASRWSYEQYF
TRBJ2-1 | TRBV14 | NA | TGTGCCAGCAGCCAAGGGCGGCAGGTCTCCTACAATGAGCAGTTCTTC | CASSQGRQVSYNEQFF
TRBJ1-3 | TRBV7-9 | NA | TGTGCCAGCAGCCCCCCGGCAGGGAGGTCTGGAAACACCATATATTTT | CASSPPAGRSGNTIYF
TRBJ1-2 | TRBV29-1 | NA | TGCAGCGCCAGGGCAGCTGGCTACACCTTC | CSARAAGYTF
TRBJ1-4 | TRBV30 | TRBD1 | TGTGCCTGGAGGGAGACAGGGAAGGGAGAAAAACTGTTTTTT | CAWRETGKGEKLFF
TRBJ2-3 | TRBV28 | NA | TGTGCCAGCAGTTCCCAAACAGATACGCAGTATTTT | CASSSQTDTQYF
TRBJ2-1 | TRBV7-2 | TRBD2 | TGTGCCAGCAGCGTCACCGGGACTACCAATGAGCAGTTCTTC | CASSVTGTTNEQFF
TRBJ2-2 | TRBV10-1 | NA | TGCGCCAGCAGTGACCGGGGGGCGTTCACCGGGGAGCTGTTTTTT | CASSDRGAFTGELFF
TRBJ1-1 | TRBV19 | NA | TGTGCCAGTACCCAATCCGGTCCGAGGACGTTCTTT | CASTQSGPRTFF
TRBJ1-2 | TRBV28 | NA | TGTGCCAGCAGTCGGGGGTATGGCTACACCTTC | CASSRGYGYTF
TRBJ2-1 | TRBV28 | TRBD2 | TGTGCCAGCAGCCGGGGACTAGCGGCTTATGGGTACAATGAGCAGTTCTTC | CASSRGLAAYGYNEQFF
TRBJ2-4 | TRBV7-9 | TRBD2 | TGTGCCAGCAGCTTAGTTCGGCGGGAGGACGGTTCGGCCAAAAACATTCAGTACTTC | CASSLVRREDGSAKNIQYF
TRBJ1-2 | TRBV6-1 | NA | TGTGCCAGCAGTTTCAACTATGGCTACACCTTC | CASSFNYGYTF
TRBJ1-3 | TRBV6-5 | TRBD1 | TGTGCCAGCAGCCCGACAGGGACTGGAAACACCATATATTTT | CASSPTGTGNTIYF
TRBJ2-7 | TRBV27 | NA | TGTGCCAGCAGTTTGCGCACAGGGGAGGGGCAGTACTTC | CASSLRTGEGQYF
TRBJ2-7 | TRBV11-1 | NA | TGTGCCAGCAGCGAATCACCCTGGGCCGAATCCTACGAGCAGTACTTC | CASSESPWAESYEQYF
TRBJ1-4 | TRBV6-6 | NA | TGTGCCAGCACGAAATCGGATATCGGTGAAAAACTGTTTTTT | CASTKSDIGEKLFF
TRBJ2-7 | TRBV7-8 | TRBD1 | TGTGCCAGCAGCTTAGGAGACAGGGGGCCGCCCTACGAGCAGTACTTC | CASSLGDRGPPYEQYF
TRBJ2-7 | TRBV19 | TRBD2 | TGTGCCAGCCAAGCAAGGGGAGGGTGGGAGCAGTACTTC | CASQARGGWEQYF